This T cell receptor beta chain was documented in a study of beta chain features in type 1 diabetes. As for the study in general: No age, gender or cell yield differences were seen between patients and healthy donors.

The investigators reverse transcribed all of the isolated RNA, so they sequenced expressed TCRB transcripts. Here immunoSEQ multiplex PCR was the method, and the copy in TCRdb shows in-frame clones only, minus some. The sample gives 350,000 to 400,000 clones, roughly 13% of which show up once; about 0.01% is in the top ten. This clone showed up just a few times. Its antigen is not known. It was one heparinised blood draw, averaging around 120 mL, that each donor gave. Central memory, naive, regulatory and stem cell-like memory CD4+ cells were sorted by CD45RO/CCR7/CD25/CD127/CD95/CD27. The study's findings and limits: When Type 1 diabetes patients were examined, their TCRB CDR3s proved moderately but significantly shorter in all four CD4+ subsets. Small HLA sub-analyses could not settle whether HLA shapes TCRB rearrangement.

Germline V gene data show CDR1 as SGHRS and CDR2 as YFSETQ. Between the trimmed V and J ends, which lost 2 bases and 1 base, there was a span of 9 bases. CDR3 length: 14 amino acids. The TCR originated in a woman aged 18-29 years with type 1 diabetes. The chain couples TRBV5-1 to TRBJ2-5; D is unclear. The sample was naive CD4+ T cells from blood. CDR3 coding DNA: TGCGCCAGCAGCTTTATGGTACTCCAAGAGACCCAGTACTTC. This gives the protein CASSFMVLQETQYF.